This T cell receptor beta chain was recorded in a study of shared clonotypes between healthy human individuals. The study ran the assay at deep level. Here immunoSEQ multiplex PCR was the method, and the copy in TCRdb shows in-frame clones only, minus some. Found here are fewer than 800,000 clones, under 95% of them singletons; the top ten hold roughly 24%. Terminally differentiated effector memory CD45RA+ cells were left out of the naive CD8 fraction, which was CD45RO-negative and positively selected for CCR7. This CDR3 has 14 amino acids. Germline loops: CDR1 SGHRS, CDR2 YFSETQ. As for this clone: What it recognizes is unknown. An end of the junction does not agree with germline; a read error may underlie this.

Overall study results and limits: The authors sampled blood alone, and tissue repertoires likely differ. Incomplete sequencing of sorted subsets was indicated by rarefaction despite large depth.

This sequence originates from a man younger than 40 in good health. The chain combines TRBV5-1 with TRBJ1-2; D is perhaps TRBD1 (5 bases). Material: naive CD8+ T cells sorted from blood. The CDR3 here is CASSLDGLSDWGAF. CDR3 bases: TGCGCCAGCAGCTTGGACGGGCTTTCCGATTGGGGGGCCTTC. The entire variable domain, with the rest obtained from reference TRBV5-1 and TRBJ1-2, is as follows: KAGVTQTPRYLIKTRGQQVTLSCSPISGHRSVSWYQQTPGQGLQFLFEYFSETQRNKGNFPGRFSGRQFSNSRSEMNVSTLELGDSALYLCASSLDGLSDWGAFGSGTRLTVV.